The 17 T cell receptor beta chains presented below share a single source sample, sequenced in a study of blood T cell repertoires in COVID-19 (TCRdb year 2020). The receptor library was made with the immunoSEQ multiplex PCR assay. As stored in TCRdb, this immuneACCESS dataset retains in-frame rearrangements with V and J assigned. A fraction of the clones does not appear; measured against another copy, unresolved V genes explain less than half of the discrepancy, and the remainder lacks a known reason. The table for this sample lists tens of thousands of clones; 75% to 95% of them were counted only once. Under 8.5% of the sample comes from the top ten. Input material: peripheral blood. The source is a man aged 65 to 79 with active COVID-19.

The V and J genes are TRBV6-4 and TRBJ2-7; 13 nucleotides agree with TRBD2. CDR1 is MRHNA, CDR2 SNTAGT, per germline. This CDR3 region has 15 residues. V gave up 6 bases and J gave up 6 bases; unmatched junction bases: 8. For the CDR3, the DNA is TGTGCCAGCAGGCCCAGGACTAGCGGGGGCTTCGAGCAGTACTTC. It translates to CASRPRTSGGFEQYF.

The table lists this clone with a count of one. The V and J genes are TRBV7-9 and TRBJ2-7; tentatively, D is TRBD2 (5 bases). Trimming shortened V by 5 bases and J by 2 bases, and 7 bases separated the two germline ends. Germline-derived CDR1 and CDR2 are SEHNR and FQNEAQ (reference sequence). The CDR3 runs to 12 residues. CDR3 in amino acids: CASSAGTYEQYF. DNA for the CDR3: TGTGCCAGCAGCGCCGGGACCTACGAGCAGTACTTC.

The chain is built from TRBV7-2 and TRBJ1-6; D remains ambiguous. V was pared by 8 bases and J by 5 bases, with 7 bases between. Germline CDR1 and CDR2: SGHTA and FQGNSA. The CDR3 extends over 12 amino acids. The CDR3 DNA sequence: TGTGCCAGCGGGCAAAATAATTCACCCCTCCACTTT. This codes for CASGQNNSPLHF.

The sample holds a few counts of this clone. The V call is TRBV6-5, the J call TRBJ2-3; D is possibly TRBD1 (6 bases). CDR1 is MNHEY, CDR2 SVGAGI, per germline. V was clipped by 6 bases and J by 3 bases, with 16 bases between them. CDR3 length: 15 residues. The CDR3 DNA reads TGTGCCAGCAGCCCCAGGAACAGGGCGACAGATACGCAGTATTTT. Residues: CASSPRNRATDTQYF.

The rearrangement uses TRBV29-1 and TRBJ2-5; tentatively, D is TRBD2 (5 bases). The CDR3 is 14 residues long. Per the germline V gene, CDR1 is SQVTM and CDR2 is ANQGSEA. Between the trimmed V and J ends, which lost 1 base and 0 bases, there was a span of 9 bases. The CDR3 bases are TGCAGCGTTGAAGTCGGACTGTACCAAGAGACCCAGTACTTC. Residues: CSVEVGLYQETQYF.

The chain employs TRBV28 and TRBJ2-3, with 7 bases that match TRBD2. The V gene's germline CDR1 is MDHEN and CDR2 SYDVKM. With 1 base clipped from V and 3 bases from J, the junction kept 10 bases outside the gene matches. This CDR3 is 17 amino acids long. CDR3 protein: CASSLFQGGGLTDTQYF. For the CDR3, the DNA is TGTGCCAGCAGTTTATTCCAGGGCGGGGGATTGACAGATACGCAGTATTTT.

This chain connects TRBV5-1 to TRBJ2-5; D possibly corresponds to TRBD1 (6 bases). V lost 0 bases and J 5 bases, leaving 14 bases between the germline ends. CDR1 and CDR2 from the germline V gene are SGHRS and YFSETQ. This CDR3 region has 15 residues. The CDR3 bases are TGCGCCAGCAGCTTGGTCCCAGGGGTGGGGGAGACCCAGTACTTC. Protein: CASSLVPGVGETQYF.

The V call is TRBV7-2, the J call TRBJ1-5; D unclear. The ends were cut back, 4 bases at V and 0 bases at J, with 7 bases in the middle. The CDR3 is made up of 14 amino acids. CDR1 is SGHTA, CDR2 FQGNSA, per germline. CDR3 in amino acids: CASSYSPSNQPQHF. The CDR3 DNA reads TGTGCCAGCAGCTACTCGCCTAGCAATCAGCCCCAGCATTTT.

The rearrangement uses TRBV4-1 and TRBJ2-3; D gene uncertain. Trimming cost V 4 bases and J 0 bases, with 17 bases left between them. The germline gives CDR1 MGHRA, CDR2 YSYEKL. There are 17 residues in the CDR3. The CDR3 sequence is CASSRQTTGRSTDTQYF. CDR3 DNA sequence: TGCGCCAGCAGCCGTCAGACGACGGGTCGGAGCACAGATACGCAGTATTTT.

DNA of the CDR3: TGCGCCAGCAGCCAAGGGACAGGGGTTGGCTATGGCTACACCTTC. Its protein product is CASSQGTGVGYGYTF. The V gene is TRBV4-1, the J gene TRBJ1-2; 9 nucleotides match TRBD1. From germline, CDR1 is MGHRA and CDR2 YSYEKL. The CDR3 sequence is 15 residues long. After removal of 1 base from V and 4 bases from J, the junction contained 4 bases not matched to a gene.

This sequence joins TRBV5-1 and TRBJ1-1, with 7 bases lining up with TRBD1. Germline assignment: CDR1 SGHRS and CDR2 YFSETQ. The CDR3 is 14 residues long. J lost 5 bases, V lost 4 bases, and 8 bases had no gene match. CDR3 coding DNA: TGCGCCAGCAGCCAAACAGGGGTGGGGACTGAAGCTTTCTTT. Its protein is CASSQTGVGTEAFF.

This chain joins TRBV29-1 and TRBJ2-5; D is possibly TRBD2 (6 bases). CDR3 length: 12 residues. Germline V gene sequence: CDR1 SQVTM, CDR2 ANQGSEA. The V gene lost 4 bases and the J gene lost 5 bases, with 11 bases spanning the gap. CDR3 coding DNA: TGCAGCGTTGTAGGGACTCGGGAGACCCAGTACTTC. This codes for CSVVGTRETQYF.

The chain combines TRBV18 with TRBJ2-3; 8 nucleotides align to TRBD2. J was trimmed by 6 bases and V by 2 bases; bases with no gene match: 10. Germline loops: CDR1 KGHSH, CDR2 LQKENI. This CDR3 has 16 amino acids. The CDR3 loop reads CASSPGISGAADTQYF. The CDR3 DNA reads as TGTGCCAGCTCACCAGGAATTAGCGGGGCCGCCGATACGCAGTATTTT.

Here the CDR3 reads CASPISSYNEQFF. CDR3 sequence (DNA): TGCGCCAGCCCTATAAGCTCCTACAATGAGCAGTTCTTC. The chain has TRBV10-1 and TRBJ2-1; no clear D gene. Germline loops: CDR1 WNHNN, CDR2 SYGVQD (reference sequence). The ends were cut back, 8 bases at V and 0 bases at J, with 8 bases in the middle. CDR3 size: 13 residues.

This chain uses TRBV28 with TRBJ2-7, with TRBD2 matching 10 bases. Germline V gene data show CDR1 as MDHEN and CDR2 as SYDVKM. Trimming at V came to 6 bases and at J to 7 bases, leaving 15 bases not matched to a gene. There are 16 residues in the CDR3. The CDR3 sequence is CASSPIAGGPLWEQYF. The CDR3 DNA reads TGTGCCAGCAGCCCGATAGCGGGGGGTCCTCTCTGGGAGCAGTACTTC. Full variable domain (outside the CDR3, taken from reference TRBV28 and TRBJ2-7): DVKVTQSSRYLVKRTGEKVFLECVQDMDHENMFWYRQDPGLGLRLIYFSYDVKMKEKGDIPEGYSVSREKKERFSLILESASTNQTSMYLCASSPIAGGPLWEQYFGPGTRLTVT.

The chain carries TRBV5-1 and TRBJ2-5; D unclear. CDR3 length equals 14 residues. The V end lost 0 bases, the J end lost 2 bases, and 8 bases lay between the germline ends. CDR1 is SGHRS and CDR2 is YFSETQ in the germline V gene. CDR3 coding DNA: TGCGCCAGCAGCTTGGGGGCTGGACAAGAGACCCAGTACTTC. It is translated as CASSLGAGQETQYF.

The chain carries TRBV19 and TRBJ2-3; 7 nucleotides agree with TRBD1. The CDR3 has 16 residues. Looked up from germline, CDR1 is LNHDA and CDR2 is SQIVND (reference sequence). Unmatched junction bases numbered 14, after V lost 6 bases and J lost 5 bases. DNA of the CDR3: TGTGCCAGTAGGACCGCGGCAGGGGGAGTCGGAGATACGCAGTATTTT. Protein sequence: CASRTAAGGVGDTQYF.